This passage covers 17 T cell receptor beta chains from one sample sequenced in a study of T cells in Graves' hyperthyroidism and ophthalmopathy. RNA transcripts yielded amplified TCR beta CDR3 regions. TCR CDR3 regions were first amplified by RT-PCR with HTBI primers. One entry per CDR3 protein, called by TCRdb with MiXCR from the multiplex PCR reads. The sample has about 640,000 distinct CDR3 sequences; around 20% are singletons. The sample consisted of blood. Receptors were obtained from a man aged 30 to 45 with Graves' ophthalmopathy.

The chain links TRBV6-1 to TRBJ1-3; the match to TRBD1 covers 7 bases. CDR1 and CDR2 from the germline V gene are MNHNS and SASEGT. The CDR3 has 17 residues. The junction had 10 bases not matched to a gene; V was cut back by 5 bases and J by 0 bases. CDR3 in amino acids: CASSRGTEESSGNTIYF. CDR3 in DNA: TGTGCCAGCAGTCGTGGGACAGAAGAAAGCTCTGGAAACACCATATATTTT.

At least ten counts were recorded for this clonotype. This chain links TRBV5-1 with TRBJ2-3; the D gene is possibly TRBD2 (6 bases). CDR3 length equals 14 residues. Trimming shortened V by 0 bases and J by 2 bases, and 7 bases separated the two germline ends. The V gene's germline CDR1 is SGHRS and CDR2 YFSETQ. This chain's CDR3 is CASSLGDSTDTQYF. CDR3 DNA sequence: TGCGCCAGCAGCTTGGGGGACTCCACAGATACGCAGTATTTT.

The J gene is TRBJ2-7, the V gene TRBV5-1; no firm D call. The CDR3 runs to 12 residues. From germline, CDR1 is SGHRS and CDR2 YFSETQ. Trimming took off 2 bases at V and 5 bases at J, with 8 bases between the two ends. In DNA form, the CDR3 reads TGCGCCAGCAGCTTAAATCAGGACGAGCAGTACTTC. Amino acids: CASSLNQDEQYF. The whole variable domain, filled in from reference TRBV5-1 and TRBJ2-7, reads KAGVTQTPRYLIKTRGQQVTLSCSPISGHRSVSWYQQTPGQGLQFLFEYFSETQRNKGNFPGRFSGRQFSNSRSEMNVSTLELGDSALYLCASSLNQDEQYFGPGTRLTVT.

This clonotype was counted ten times or more. CDR3 in amino acids: CASSQGPGNSPLHF. The CDR3 DNA is TGTGCCAGCAGCCAAGGCCCCGGGAATTCACCCCTCCACTTT. The chain employs TRBV3-1 and TRBJ1-6; D is unclear. CDR3 length equals 14 residues. Germline V gene lookup returns CDR1 LGHDT and CDR2 YNNKEL (reference sequence). The V gene lost 1 base and the J gene lost 7 bases, with 8 bases spanning the gap.

The chain has TRBV7-8 and TRBJ2-7; 11 bases align to TRBD2. The CDR3 is 16 residues long. From germline, CDR1 is SGHVS and CDR2 FQNEAQ. With 4 bases clipped from V and 0 bases from J, the junction kept 5 bases outside the gene matches. DNA for the CDR3: TGTGCCAGCAGCTCTCTAGCGGGAGGACTCTCCTACGAGCAGTACTTC. It yields the protein CASSSLAGGLSYEQYF.

This clonotype came up many times. This chain uses TRBV2 with TRBJ2-7; TRBD2 matches 9 bases. In germline, CDR1 is SNHLY, CDR2 FYNNEI. The CDR3 consists of 15 residues. The trim removed 1 base at V and 2 bases at J, leaving 3 bases unmatched. CDR3 sequence reads: CASSEGSSGAYEQYF. Written as DNA, the CDR3 is TGTGCCAGCAGTGAAGGATCTAGCGGGGCCTACGAGCAGTACTTC.

This clonotype came up a few times. The chain combines TRBV29-1 with TRBJ1-2, with D tentatively TRBD1 (6 bases). The length of the CDR3 is 17 residues. The ends were cut back, 4 bases at V and 6 bases at J, with 27 bases in the middle. Germline V lookup: CDR1 SQVTM, CDR2 ANQGSEA. The CDR3 region is CSVVRKRQGFLLDGYTF. The CDR3 coding sequence is TGCAGCGTTGTCAGGAAGCGGCAGGGGTTCCTATTGGATGGCTACACCTTC.

The chain joins TRBV14 to TRBJ2-7; tentatively, D is TRBD1 or TRBD2 (5 bases each). The V gene's germline CDR1 is SGHDN and CDR2 FVKESK. Trimming pared 1 base from V and 3 bases from J, leaving 16 bases between. CDR3 length: 16 residues. The CDR3 DNA is TGTGCCAGCAGCCAAGGGGATTATTCAGGGAGCTACGAGCAGTACTTC. It encodes CASSQGDYSGSYEQYF.

In this sample, this clonotype turned up a few times. The chain links TRBV7-9 to TRBJ1-6; the D is unclear. Germline V gene data show CDR1 as SEHNR and CDR2 as FQNEAQ (reference sequence). V was clipped by 0 bases and J by 8 bases, with 5 bases between them. The CDR3 sequence is 13 residues long. For the CDR3, the DNA is TGTGCCAGCAGCTTAGCGGAGTATTCACCCCTCCACTTT. It translates to CASSLAEYSPLHF. Looking up the rest from reference TRBV7-9 and TRBJ1-6 gives the full variable domain: DTGVSQNPRHKITKRGQNVTFRCDPISEHNRLYWYRQTLGQGPEFLTYFQNEAQLEKSRLLSDRFSAERPKGSFSTLEIQRTEQGDSAMYLCASSLAEYSPLHFGNGTRLTVT.

In its sample, this clonotype was seen a few times. The V gene is TRBV12-3 or TRBV12-4, the J gene TRBJ1-2; the match to TRBD1 covers 7 bases. With 6 bases clipped from V and 5 bases from J, the junction kept 9 bases outside the gene matches. There are 14 residues in the CDR3. CDR3 amino acids: CASSADRDLYGYTF. DNA of the CDR3: TGTGCCAGCAGCGCAGACAGGGACCTTTATGGCTACACCTTC.

The sample holds a few counts of this clonotype. J is TRBJ1-4 and V is TRBV27; D is ambiguous. Per the germline V gene, CDR1 is MNHEY and CDR2 is SMNVEV (reference sequence). V was clipped by 5 bases and J by 10 bases, with 11 bases between them. There are 12 residues in the CDR3. The DNA for the CDR3 is TGTGCCAGCAGTCCGGACGCACGAAAACTGTTTTTT. The encoded protein is CASSPDARKLFF.

The chain is built from TRBV30 and TRBJ1-1, with unresolved D. Between the trimmed V and J ends, which lost 4 bases and 8 bases, there was a span of 17 bases. Germline CDR1 is GTSNPN and CDR2 is SVGIG (reference sequence). CDR3 length equals 13 residues. CDR3 sequence: CAWTASLTGEAFF. CDR3 nucleotides: TGTGCCTGGACCGCCTCCCTAACGGGGGAAGCTTTCTTT.

This clonotype was found a few times. The chain links TRBV14 to TRBJ2-5; D may correspond to TRBD1 or TRBD2 (5 bases each). The germline V and J ends were trimmed by 1 base and 4 bases, with 16 bases remaining between them. The CDR3 runs to 16 residues. Germline V lookup: CDR1 SGHDN, CDR2 FVKESK. The CDR3 reads CASSQGQRGYGETQYF. DNA of the CDR3: TGTGCCAGCAGCCAAGGACAACGGGGCTATGGAGAGACCCAGTACTTC.

A word on this clonotype: One base away lies a much larger clone, so this may be a sequencing read error. The chain has TRBV13 and TRBJ1-5; D gene uncertain. V was clipped by 0 bases and J by 5 bases, with 11 bases between them. The germline CDR1 and CDR2 sequences are PRHDT and FYEKMQ (reference sequence). CDR3 length equals 15 residues. The CDR3 DNA is TGTGCCAGCAGCTTAGGCGGGTTGAAGGATCAGCCCCAGCATTTT. Translation: CASSLGGLKDQPQHF.

This clonotype was observed at least ten times. The rearrangement uses TRBV2 and TRBJ1-1, with D unresolved. This CDR3 is built from 13 residues. Per the germline V gene, CDR1 is SNHLY and CDR2 is FYNNEI. V lost 8 bases and J 3 bases, leaving 13 bases between the germline ends. The CDR3 DNA is TGTGCCAGCCGCCGGGAACTACACACTGAAGCTTTCTTT. This encodes CASRRELHTEAFF.

This clonotype was counted a few times. The chain uses TRBV6-1 and TRBJ2-2, with D possibly matching TRBD2 (6 bases). The CDR3 runs 11 residues. In germline, CDR1 is MNHNS, CDR2 SASEGT. Trimming stripped 8 bases from V and 8 bases from J, with 9 bases between. The CDR3 nucleotides are TGTGCCAGCGGAGGGTGGGGGGAGCTGTTTTTT. It translates to CASGGWGELFF.

The gene calls are TRBV10-3 and TRBJ2-3; weak D call: TRBD1 (5 bases). The V end lost 8 bases, the J end lost 3 bases, and 18 bases lay between the germline ends. Germline V gene sequence: CDR1 ENHRY, CDR2 SYGVKD. This CDR3 region has 15 residues. CDR3 bases: TGTGCCATCCGGTCTCAGGGTATTTCGACAGATACGCAGTATTTT. Its protein is CAIRSQGISTDTQYF.